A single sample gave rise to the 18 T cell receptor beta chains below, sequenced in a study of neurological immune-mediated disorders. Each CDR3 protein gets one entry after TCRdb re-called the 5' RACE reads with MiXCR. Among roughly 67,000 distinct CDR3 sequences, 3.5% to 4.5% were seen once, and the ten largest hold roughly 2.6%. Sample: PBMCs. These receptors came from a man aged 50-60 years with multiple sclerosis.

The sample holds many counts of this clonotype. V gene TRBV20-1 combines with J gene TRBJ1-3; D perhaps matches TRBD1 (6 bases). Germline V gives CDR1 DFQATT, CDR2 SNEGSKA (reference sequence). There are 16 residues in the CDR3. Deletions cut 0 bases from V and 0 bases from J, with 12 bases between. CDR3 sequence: CSARDRARGSGNTIYF. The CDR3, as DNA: TGCAGTGCTAGAGATCGCGCCAGGGGCTCTGGAAACACCATATATTTT.

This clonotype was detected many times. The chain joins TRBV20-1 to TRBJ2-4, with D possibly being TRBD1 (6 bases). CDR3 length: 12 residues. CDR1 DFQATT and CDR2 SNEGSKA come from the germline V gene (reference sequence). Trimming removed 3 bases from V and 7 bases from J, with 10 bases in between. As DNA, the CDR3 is TGCAGTGCTAGTCTGGGGGCCAACATTCAGTACTTC. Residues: CSASLGANIQYF.

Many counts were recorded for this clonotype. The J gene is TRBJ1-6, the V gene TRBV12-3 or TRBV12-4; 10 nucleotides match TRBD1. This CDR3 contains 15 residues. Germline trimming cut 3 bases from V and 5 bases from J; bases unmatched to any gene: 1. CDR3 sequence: CASSLDRGNNSPLHF. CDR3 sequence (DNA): TGTGCCAGCAGTTTGGACAGGGGGAATAATTCACCCCTCCACTTT.

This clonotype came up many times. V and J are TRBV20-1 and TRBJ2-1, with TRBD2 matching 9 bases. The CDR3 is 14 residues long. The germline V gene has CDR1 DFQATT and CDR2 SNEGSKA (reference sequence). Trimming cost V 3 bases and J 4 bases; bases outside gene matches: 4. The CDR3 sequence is CSARTSGPYNEQFF. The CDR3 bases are TGCAGTGCTAGGACTAGCGGTCCTTACAATGAGCAGTTCTTC.

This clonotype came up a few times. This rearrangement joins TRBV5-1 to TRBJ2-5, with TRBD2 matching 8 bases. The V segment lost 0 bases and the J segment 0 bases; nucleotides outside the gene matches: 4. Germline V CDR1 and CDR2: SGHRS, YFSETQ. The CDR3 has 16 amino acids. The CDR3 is CASSLGPAGDQETQYF. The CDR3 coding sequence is TGCGCCAGCAGCTTGGGTCCAGCGGGGGACCAAGAGACCCAGTACTTC.

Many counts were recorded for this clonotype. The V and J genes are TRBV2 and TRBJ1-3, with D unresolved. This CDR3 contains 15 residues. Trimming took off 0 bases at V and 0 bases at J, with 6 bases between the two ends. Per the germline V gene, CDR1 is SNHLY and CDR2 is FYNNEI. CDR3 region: CASSEARVSGNTIYF. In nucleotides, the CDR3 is TGTGCCAGCAGTGAAGCCAGAGTCTCTGGAAACACCATATATTTT.

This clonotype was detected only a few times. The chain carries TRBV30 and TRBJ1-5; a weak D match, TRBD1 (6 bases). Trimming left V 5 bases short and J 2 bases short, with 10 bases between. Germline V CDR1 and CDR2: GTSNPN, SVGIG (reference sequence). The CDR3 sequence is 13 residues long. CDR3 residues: CAWAGAGNQPQHF. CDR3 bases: TGTGCCTGGGCGGGGGCGGGCAATCAGCCCCAGCATTTT.

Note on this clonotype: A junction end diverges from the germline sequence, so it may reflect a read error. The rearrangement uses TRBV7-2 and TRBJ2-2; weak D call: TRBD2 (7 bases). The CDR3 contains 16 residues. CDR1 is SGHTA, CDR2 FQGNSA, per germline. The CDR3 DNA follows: TGTGCTAGCAGCTTAGTAGCCGGGGGGCCCCCCGGGGAGCAGTTTTTT. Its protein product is CASSLVAGGPPGEQFF.

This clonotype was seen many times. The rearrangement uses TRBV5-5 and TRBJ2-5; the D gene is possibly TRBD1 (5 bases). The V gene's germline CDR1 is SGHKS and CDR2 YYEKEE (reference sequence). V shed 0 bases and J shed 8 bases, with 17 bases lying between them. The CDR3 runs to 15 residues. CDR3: CASSLGDWGQRTQYF. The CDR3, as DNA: TGTGCCAGCAGCTTGGGAGACTGGGGCCAGAGAACCCAGTACTTC.

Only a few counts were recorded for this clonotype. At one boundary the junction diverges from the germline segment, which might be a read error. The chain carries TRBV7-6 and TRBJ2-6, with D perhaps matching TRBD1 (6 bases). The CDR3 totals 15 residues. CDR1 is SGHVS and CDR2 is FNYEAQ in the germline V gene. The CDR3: CASSLAGVGAKVLTF. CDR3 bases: TGTGCCAGCAGCTTAGCGGGCGTGGGGGCCAAAGTCCTGACTTTC.

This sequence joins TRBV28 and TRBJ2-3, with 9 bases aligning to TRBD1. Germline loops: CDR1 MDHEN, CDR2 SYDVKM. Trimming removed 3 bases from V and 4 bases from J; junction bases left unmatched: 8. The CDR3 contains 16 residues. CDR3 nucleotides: TGTGCCAGCAGTTTCCTAGGACAGGGGAGGTCAGATACGCAGTATTTT. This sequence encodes CASSFLGQGRSDTQYF. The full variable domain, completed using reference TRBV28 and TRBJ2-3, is DVKVTQSSRYLVKRTGEKVFLECVQDMDHENMFWYRQDPGLGLRLIYFSYDVKMKEKGDIPEGYSVSREKKERFSLILESASTNQTSMYLCASSFLGQGRSDTQYFGPGTRLTVL.

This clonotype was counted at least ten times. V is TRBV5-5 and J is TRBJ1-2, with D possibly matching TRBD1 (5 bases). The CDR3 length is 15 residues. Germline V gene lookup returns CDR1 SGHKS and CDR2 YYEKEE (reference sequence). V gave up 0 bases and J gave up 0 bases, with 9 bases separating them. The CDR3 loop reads CASSLGGQANYGYTF. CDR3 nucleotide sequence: TGTGCCAGCAGCTTGGGAGGACAAGCTAACTATGGCTACACCTTC.

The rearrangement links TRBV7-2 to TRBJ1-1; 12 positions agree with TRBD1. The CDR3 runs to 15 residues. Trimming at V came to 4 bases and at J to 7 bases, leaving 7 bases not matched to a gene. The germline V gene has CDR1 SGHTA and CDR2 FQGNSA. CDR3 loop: CASSYSGTGGDEAFF. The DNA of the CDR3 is TGTGCCAGCAGCTACTCCGGGACAGGGGGCGATGAAGCTTTCTTT.

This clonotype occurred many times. The chain's CDR3 is CASRVGTSNQPQHF. DNA of the CDR3: TGTGCCAGCCGTGTGGGGACAAGTAATCAGCCCCAGCATTTT. The chain has TRBV2 and TRBJ1-5; the D gene is possibly TRBD1 (6 bases). CDR1 and CDR2 from the germline V gene are SNHLY and FYNNEI. Trimming removed 8 bases from V and 4 bases from J, with 15 bases in between. The CDR3 spans 14 residues.

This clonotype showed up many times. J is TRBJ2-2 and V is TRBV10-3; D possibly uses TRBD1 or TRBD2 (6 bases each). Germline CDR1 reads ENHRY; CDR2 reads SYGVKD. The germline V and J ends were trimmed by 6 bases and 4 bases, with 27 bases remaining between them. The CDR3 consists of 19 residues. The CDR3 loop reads CAISPRDSIGRTATGELFF. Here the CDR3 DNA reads TGTGCCATCAGCCCCCGGGACTCGATCGGAAGGACAGCCACCGGGGAGCTGTTTTTT.

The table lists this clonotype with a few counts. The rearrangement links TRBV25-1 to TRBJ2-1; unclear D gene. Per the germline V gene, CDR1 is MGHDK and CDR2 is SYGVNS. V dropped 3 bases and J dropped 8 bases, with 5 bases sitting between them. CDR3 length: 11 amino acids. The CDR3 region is CASSELYEQFF. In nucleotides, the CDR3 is TGTGCCAGCAGTGAGCTCTATGAGCAGTTCTTC.

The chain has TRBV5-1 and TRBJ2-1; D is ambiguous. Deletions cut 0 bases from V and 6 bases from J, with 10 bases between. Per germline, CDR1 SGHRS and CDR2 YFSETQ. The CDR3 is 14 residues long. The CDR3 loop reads CASSLVTAGNEQFF. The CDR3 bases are TGCGCCAGCAGCTTGGTAACAGCAGGCAATGAGCAGTTCTTC.

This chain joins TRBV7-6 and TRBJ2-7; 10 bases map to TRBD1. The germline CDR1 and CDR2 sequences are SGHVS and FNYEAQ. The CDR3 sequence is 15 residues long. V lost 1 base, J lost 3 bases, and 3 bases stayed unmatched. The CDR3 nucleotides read TGTGCCAGCAGCTTAGTTGGACAGGGGGGCTACGAGCAGTACTTC. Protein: CASSLVGQGGYEQYF.